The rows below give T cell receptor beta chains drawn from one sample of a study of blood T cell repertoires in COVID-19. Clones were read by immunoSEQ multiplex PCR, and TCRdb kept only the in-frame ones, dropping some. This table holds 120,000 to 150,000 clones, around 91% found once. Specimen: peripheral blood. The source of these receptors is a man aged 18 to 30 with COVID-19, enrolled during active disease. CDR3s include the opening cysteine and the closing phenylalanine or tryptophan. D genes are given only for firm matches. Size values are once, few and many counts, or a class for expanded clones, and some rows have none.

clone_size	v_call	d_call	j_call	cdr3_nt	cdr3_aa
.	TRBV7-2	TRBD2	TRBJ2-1	TGTGCCAGCAGCTTAACTAGCGGGAGGGCCCCCTACAATGAGCAGTTCTTC	CASSLTSGRAPYNEQFF
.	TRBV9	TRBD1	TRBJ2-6	TGTGCCAGCAGCGTTATGACAGGGGAGTCGGGGACGTCAGGGGCCAACGTCCTGACTTTC	CASSVMTGESGTSGANVLTF
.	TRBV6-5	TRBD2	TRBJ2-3	TGTGCCAGCAGTTACGGGACTAGCGGGAGGGATACGCAGTATTTT	CASSYGTSGRDTQYF
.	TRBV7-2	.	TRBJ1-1	TGTGCCAGCAGCTTAGCCAGCACTGAAGCTTTCTTT	CASSLASTEAFF
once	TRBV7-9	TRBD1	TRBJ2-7	TGTGCCAGCAGCTTAGCGGGGACAGCGACCTACGAGCAGTACTTC	CASSLAGTATYEQYF
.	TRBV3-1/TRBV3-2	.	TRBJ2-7	TGTGCCAGCAAAGGGGAATCCTACGAGCAGTACTTC	CASKGESYEQYF
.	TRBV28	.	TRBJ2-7	TGTGCCACGCAAGCTTACAGGGGAGGAAGATCCGAGCAGTACTTC	CATQAYRGGRSEQYF
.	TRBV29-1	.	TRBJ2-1	TGCAGCGTTGAAATGTGGAGAGGGGACACGAAGACACACGACAATGAGCAGTTCTTC	CSVEMWRGDTKTHDNEQFF
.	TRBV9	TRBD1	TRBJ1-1	TGTGCCAGCAGCCAGGGGGGTGCTGAAGCTTTCTTT	CASSQGGAEAFF
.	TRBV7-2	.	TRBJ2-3	TGTGCCAGCAGCTTAGAGACTAGACTCACAGATACGCAGTATTTT	CASSLETRLTDTQYF
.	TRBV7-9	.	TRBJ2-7	TGTGCCAGCAGCCCGAGCGGGCGGACGAGCTACGAGCAGTACTTC	CASSPSGRTSYEQYF
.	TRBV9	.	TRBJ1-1	TGTGCCAGCAGCGTAGGAGGCGGGGGTGATGTAGCTTTCTTT	CASSVGGGGDVAFF
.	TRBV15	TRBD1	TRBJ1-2	TGTGCCACCAGCAGTTACCTAGGGGGCGATGGCTACACCTTC	CATSSYLGGDGYTF
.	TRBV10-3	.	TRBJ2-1	TGTGCCATCAGGAGGAGGGATCTCAATGAGCAGTTCTTC	CAIRRRDLNEQFF
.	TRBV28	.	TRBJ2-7	TGTGCCAGCAGTACAGGATCCGACGAGCAGTACTTC	CASSTGSDEQYF
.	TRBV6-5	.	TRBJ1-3	TGTGCCAGCAGCCAGGACGACAGGCTTGGAAACACCATATATTTT	CASSQDDRLGNTIYF
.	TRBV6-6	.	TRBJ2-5	TGTGCCAGCAGTTACTCCCTCTCCGGGAGCTGGGAGACCCAGTACTTC	CASSYSLSGSWETQYF
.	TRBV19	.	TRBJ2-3	TGTGCCAGTAGCCTGTCCCCGTACACAGATACGCAGTATTTT	CASSLSPYTDTQYF
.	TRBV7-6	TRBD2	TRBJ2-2	TGTGCCAGCAGCTTAGGCCTCTTACTAGCGGGAGAAACCGGGGAGCTGTTTTTT	CASSLGLLLAGETGELFF
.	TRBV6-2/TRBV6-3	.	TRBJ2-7	TGTGCCAGCAGTTCGTACTACGAGCAGTACTTC	CASSSYYEQYF